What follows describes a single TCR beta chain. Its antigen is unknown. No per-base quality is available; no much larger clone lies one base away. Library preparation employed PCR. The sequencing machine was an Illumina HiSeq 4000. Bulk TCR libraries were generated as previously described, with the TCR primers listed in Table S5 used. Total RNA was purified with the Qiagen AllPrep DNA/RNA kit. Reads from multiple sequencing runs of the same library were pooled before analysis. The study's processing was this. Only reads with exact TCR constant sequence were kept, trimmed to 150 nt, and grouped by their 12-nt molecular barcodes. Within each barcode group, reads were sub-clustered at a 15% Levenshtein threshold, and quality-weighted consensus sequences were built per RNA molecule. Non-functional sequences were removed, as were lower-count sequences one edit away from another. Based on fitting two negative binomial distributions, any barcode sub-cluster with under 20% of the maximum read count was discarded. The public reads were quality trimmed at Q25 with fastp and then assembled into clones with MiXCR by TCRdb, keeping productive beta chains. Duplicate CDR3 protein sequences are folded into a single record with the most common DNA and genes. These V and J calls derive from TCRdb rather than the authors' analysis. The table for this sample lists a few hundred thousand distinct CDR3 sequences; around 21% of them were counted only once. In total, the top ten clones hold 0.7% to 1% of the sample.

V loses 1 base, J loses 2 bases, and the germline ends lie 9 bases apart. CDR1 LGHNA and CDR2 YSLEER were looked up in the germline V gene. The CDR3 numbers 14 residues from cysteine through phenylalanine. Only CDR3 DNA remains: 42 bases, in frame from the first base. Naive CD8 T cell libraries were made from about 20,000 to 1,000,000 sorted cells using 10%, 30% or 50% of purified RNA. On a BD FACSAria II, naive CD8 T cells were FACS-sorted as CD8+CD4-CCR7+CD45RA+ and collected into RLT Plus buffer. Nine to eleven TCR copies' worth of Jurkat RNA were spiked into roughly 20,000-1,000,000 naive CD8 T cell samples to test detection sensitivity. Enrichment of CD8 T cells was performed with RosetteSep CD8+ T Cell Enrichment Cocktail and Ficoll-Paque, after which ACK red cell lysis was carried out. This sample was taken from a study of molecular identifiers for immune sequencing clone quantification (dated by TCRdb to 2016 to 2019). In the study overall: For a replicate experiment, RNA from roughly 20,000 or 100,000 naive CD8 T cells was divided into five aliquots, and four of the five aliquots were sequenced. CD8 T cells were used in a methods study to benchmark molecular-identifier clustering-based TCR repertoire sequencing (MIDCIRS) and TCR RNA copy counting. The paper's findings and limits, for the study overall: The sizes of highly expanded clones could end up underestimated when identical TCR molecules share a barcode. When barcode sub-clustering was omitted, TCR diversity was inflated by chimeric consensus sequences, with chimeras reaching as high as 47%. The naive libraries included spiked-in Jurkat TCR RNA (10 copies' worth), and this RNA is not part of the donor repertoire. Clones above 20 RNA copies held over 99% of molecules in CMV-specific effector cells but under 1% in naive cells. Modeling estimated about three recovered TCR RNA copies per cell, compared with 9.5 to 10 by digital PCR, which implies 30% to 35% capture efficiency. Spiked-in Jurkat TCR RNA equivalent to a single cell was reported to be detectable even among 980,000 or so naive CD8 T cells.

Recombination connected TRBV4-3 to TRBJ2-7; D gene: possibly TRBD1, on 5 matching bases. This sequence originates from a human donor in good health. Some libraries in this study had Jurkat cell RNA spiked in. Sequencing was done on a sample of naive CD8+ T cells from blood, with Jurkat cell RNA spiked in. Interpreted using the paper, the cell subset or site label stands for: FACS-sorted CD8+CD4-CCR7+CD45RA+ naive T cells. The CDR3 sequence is CASSQATGTYEQYF. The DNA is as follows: TGCGCCAGCAGCCAAGCTACAGGCACCTACGAGCAGTACTTC.